This T cell receptor (beta chain) was sequenced for a study of T cell responses to AZD1222 COVID-19 vaccine. At the level of the study: Doses given second, at about 4 or about 12 weeks, were pooled.

As concerns this clone: The target antigen is unknown.

Measured with immunoSEQ multiplex PCR; TCRdb has only the in-frame clones, and not every one. The data contain 100,000 or so clones, 88% of them singletons. Study-level results: Repertoire collection took place solely once the T cell response had peaked. Just a handful of AZD1222 recipients tested seropositive at baseline. Per reports, nearly half of all spike-specific TCRs target regions that are unmutated in variants.

V was pared by 4 bases and J by 6 bases, with 5 bases of the junction left unmatched. Germline assignment: CDR1 SQVTM and CDR2 ANQGSEA. The CDR3 sequence is 13 residues long. The gene calls are TRBV29-1 and TRBJ2-3, with TRBD1 matching 9 bases. This sequence was found in an adult in good health. The source material was peripheral blood, sampled on day 0 of AZD1222 vaccination. The CDR3 loop reads CSVGGTGRDTQYF. DNA of the CDR3: TGCAGCGTTGGGGGGACAGGGAGGGATACGCAGTATTTT.